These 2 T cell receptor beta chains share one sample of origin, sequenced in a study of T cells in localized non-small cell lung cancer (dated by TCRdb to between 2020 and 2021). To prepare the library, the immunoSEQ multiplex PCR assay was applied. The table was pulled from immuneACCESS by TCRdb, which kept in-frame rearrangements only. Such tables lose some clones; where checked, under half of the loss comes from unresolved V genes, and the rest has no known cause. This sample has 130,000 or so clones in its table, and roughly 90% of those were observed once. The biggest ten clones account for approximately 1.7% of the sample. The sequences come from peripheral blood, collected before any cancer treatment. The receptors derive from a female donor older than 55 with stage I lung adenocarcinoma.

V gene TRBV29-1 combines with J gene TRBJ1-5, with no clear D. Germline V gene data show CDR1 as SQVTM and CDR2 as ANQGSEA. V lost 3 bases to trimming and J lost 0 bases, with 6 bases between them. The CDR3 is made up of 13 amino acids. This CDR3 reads CSVEINSNQPQHF. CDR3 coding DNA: TGCAGCGTTGAGATCAATAGCAATCAGCCCCAGCATTTT.

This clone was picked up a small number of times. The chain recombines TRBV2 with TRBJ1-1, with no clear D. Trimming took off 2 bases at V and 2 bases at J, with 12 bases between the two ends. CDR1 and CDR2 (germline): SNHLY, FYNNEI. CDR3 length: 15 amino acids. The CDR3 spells CASSERAAANTEAFF. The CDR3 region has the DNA TGTGCCAGCAGTGAAAGGGCGGCAGCCAACACTGAAGCTTTCTTT.